A selection of T cell receptor beta chains follows, all from one sample in a study of blood T cell repertoires in COVID-19. The protocol was immunoSEQ multiplex PCR, while the TCRdb copy is restricted to in-frame clones and leaves out a portion. The sample yields about 110,000 clones, around 89% seen once. Sequencing input: peripheral blood. These TCRs come from a woman between 45 and 60 years old with acute or convalescent COVID-19. Both conserved end residues are part of each CDR3. The order of the fields is V gene, clone size, J gene, D gene, CDR3 protein, CDR3 DNA. D genes are given only for firm matches. The size field is filled for only some rows; it gives once, few, many or a size class.

V: TRBV6-6; size: -; J: TRBJ1-6; D: -; CDR3: CASSSPQGLNSPLHF; DNA: TGTGCCAGCAGTTCCCCCCAGGGGTTAAATTCACCCCTCCACTTT
V: TRBV19; size: -; J: TRBJ1-5; D: -; CDR3: CASSIAQGRGQPQHF; DNA: TGTGCCAGTAGTATTGCACAGGGAAGGGGTCAGCCCCAGCATTTT
V: TRBV7-3; size: -; J: TRBJ1-6; D: TRBD1; CDR3: CASSLKHGTDNSPLHF; DNA: TGTGCCAGCAGCTTAAAACACGGGACAGATAATTCACCCCTCCACTTT
V: TRBV12-5; size: -; J: TRBJ2-1; D: -; CDR3: CASGLTGSLAYNEQFF; DNA: TGTGCTAGTGGTTTAACGGGAAGTTTGGCCTACAATGAGCAGTTCTTC
V: TRBV28; size: -; J: TRBJ1-4; D: -; CDR3: CASKGRSGEKLFF; DNA: TGTGCCAGCAAGGGAAGGTCGGGGGAAAAACTGTTTTTT
V: TRBV7-3; size: -; J: TRBJ2-3; D: -; CDR3: CASSLVDTDTQYF; DNA: TGTGCCAGCAGCTTAGTAGACACAGATACGCAGTATTTT
V: TRBV10-3; size: once; J: TRBJ1-4; D: -; CDR3: CAIRPGGALTTNEKLFF; DNA: TGTGCCATCAGACCTGGTGGGGCCCTGACAACTAATGAAAAACTGTTTTTT
V: TRBV28; size: -; J: TRBJ1-2; D: -; CDR3: CASSSPLGWDYGYTF; DNA: TGTGCCAGCAGTTCCCCTCTCGGGTGGGACTATGGCTACACCTTC
V: TRBV29-1; size: -; J: TRBJ2-3; D: TRBD2; CDR3: CSVSSGGTRDTQYF; DNA: TGCAGCGTTTCTAGCGGGGGGACGAGAGATACGCAGTATTTT
V: TRBV28; size: -; J: TRBJ1-1; D: TRBD1; CDR3: CASSYYRGLDTEAFF; DNA: TGTGCCAGCAGTTATTACAGGGGGCTTGACACTGAAGCTTTCTTT
V: TRBV30; size: -; J: TRBJ2-2; D: -; CDR3: CAWTYPGRTGELFF; DNA: TGTGCCTGGACTTACCCAGGGCGGACCGGGGAGCTGTTTTTT
V: TRBV19; size: -; J: TRBJ1-2; D: -; CDR3: CASSRSAYGYTF; DNA: TGTGCCAGTAGTCGGTCAGCGTATGGCTACACCTTC
V: TRBV30; size: -; J: TRBJ1-1; D: -; CDR3: CAWTGLNTEAFF; DNA: TGTGCCTGGACAGGGTTGAACACTGAAGCTTTCTTT
V: TRBV24-1; size: -; J: TRBJ1-5; D: -; CDR3: CATSDSPGQPQHF; DNA: TGTGCCACCAGTGACAGCCCAGGGCAGCCCCAGCATTTT
V: TRBV7-9; size: -; J: TRBJ2-7; D: -; CDR3: CASSSTGGAGAGEQYF; DNA: TGTGCCAGCAGCTCTACCGGAGGTGCGGGGGCGGGGGAGCAGTACTTC
V: TRBV2; size: -; J: TRBJ2-1; D: TRBD1; CDR3: CASRGQGSYNEQFF; DNA: TGTGCCAGCAGAGGACAGGGTTCCTACAATGAGCAGTTCTTC
V: TRBV15; size: -; J: TRBJ1-4; D: TRBD1; CDR3: CATSQGLGQKLFF; DNA: TGTGCCACCAGCCAAGGATTGGGACAGAAACTGTTTTTT
V: TRBV6-1; size: -; J: TRBJ2-1; D: -; CDR3: CASSELSYNEQFF; DNA: TGTGCCAGCAGTGAACTCAGCTACAATGAGCAGTTCTTC
V: TRBV19; size: few; J: TRBJ1-1; D: -; CDR3: CAISRVGGVNTEAFF; DNA: TGTGCCATCTCCAGAGTCGGGGGGGTGAACACTGAAGCTTTCTTT
V: TRBV5-1; size: -; J: TRBJ2-3; D: -; CDR3: CASSLIPDTQYF; DNA: TGCGCCAGCAGCTTGATTCCGGATACGCAGTATTTT
V: TRBV9; size: -; J: TRBJ1-3; D: -; CDR3: CASSAPSSGNTIYF; DNA: TGTGCCAGCAGCGCACCGAGCTCTGGAAACACCATATATTTT
V: TRBV9; size: -; J: TRBJ2-1; D: -; CDR3: CASSVARRDNEQFF; DNA: TGTGCCAGCAGCGTAGCCCGGAGGGACAATGAGCAGTTCTTC
V: TRBV5-1; size: -; J: TRBJ2-6; D: -; CDR3: CASSLTGISGGANVLTF; DNA: TGCGCCAGCAGCTTGACAGGGATATCTGGTGGGGCCAACGTCCTGACTTTC
V: TRBV21-1; size: -; J: TRBJ2-2; D: -; CDR3: CASSKSQGGTGELFF; DNA: TGTGCCAGCAGCAAATCGCAGGGAGGGACCGGGGAGCTGTTTTTT
V: TRBV27; size: -; J: TRBJ1-4; D: TRBD1; CDR3: CASSFPFTGGTNEKLFF; DNA: TGTGCCAGCAGTTTCCCTTTTACAGGGGGAACTAATGAAAAACTGTTTTTT
V: TRBV28; size: -; J: TRBJ2-7; D: -; CDR3: CASSSPGHYSYEQYF; DNA: TGTGCCAGCAGTTCACCGGGACACTACTCCTACGAGCAGTACTTC
V: TRBV30; size: -; J: TRBJ2-3; D: -; CDR3: CAWSGGHSPRDTQYF; DNA: TGTGCCTGGAGTGGGGGACATTCACCGAGGGATACGCAGTATTTT
V: TRBV12-3/TRBV12-4; size: -; J: TRBJ1-2; D: TRBD1; CDR3: CASSRDRGRVLF; DNA: TGTGCCAGCAGTAGGGACAGGGGGCGGGTTCTCTTC
V: TRBV18; size: -; J: TRBJ1-1; D: -; CDR3: CASSSQVNTEAFF; DNA: TGTGCCAGCTCCTCCCAGGTGAACACTGAAGCTTTCTTT
V: TRBV19; size: -; J: TRBJ2-7; D: -; CDR3: CASSIGGTPHSYEQYF; DNA: TGTGCCAGTAGTATAGGGGGGACTCCGCACTCCTACGAGCAGTACTTC
V: TRBV19; size: -; J: TRBJ1-3; D: -; CDR3: CASSVPGLGNTIYF; DNA: TGTGCCAGTAGTGTACCGGGTCTTGGAAACACCATATATTTT